Listed below are T cell receptor beta chains from one sample, sequenced in a study of blood T cell repertoires in COVID-19. Sequencing was performed with immunoSEQ multiplex PCR; in TCRdb, only in-frame clones are kept and a portion is missing. The repertoire holds about 160,000 clones, with 70% to 90% as singletons. The source material was peripheral blood. The origin of the receptors is a man aged 55 to 69 with acute or convalescent COVID-19. Both conserved end residues are part of each CDR3. The D gene is left open where the match is weak. A clone size is listed for some rows: how often the clone was seen (once, few, many), or a class if it is expanded.

D gene	V gene	clone size	J gene	CDR3 protein	CDR3 DNA
-	TRBV5-6	-	TRBJ1-3	CASSSGWGGNTIYF	TGTGCCAGCAGCTCAGGGTGGGGTGGAAACACCATATATTTT
-	TRBV6-2/TRBV6-3	-	TRBJ2-1	CASSYRRGEVGEQFF	TGTGCCAGCAGTTACCGCCGGGGAGAAGTGGGTGAGCAGTTCTTC
TRBD1	TRBV2	-	TRBJ2-2	CASRGQGLTGELFF	TGTGCCAGCAGAGGACAGGGACTCACCGGGGAGCTGTTTTTT
-	TRBV19	-	TRBJ1-4	CASSLRSNEKLFF	TGTGCCAGTAGTCTCCGGTCTAATGAAAAACTGTTTTTT
-	TRBV12-3/TRBV12-4	-	TRBJ1-2	CASSPNRDYGYTF	TGTGCCAGCAGCCCAAACAGGGACTATGGCTACACCTTC
TRBD2	TRBV25-1	-	TRBJ2-1	CASSSRGSGGYNEQFF	TGTGCCAGCAGCTCAAGGGGGAGCGGGGGCTACAATGAGCAGTTCTTC
-	TRBV4-2	-	TRBJ2-7	CATSRLKGKEGEQYF	TGTGCCACATCCAGGCTCAAGGGTAAAGAGGGCGAGCAGTACTTC
-	TRBV5-1	-	TRBJ1-1	CASSFEGTTNTEAFF	TGCGCCAGCAGCTTTGAGGGGACTACAAACACTGAAGCTTTCTTT
TRBD1	TRBV6-5	-	TRBJ1-2	CASSSGQNSYGYTF	TGTGCCAGCAGTTCGGGACAGAACTCGTATGGCTACACCTTC
-	TRBV6-5	once	TRBJ1-1	CASSRRGAEAFF	TGTGCCAGCTCCCGCCGGGGGGCTGAAGCTTTCTTT
TRBD1	TRBV7-2	-	TRBJ1-2	CASSPQGGNYGYTF	TGTGCCAGCAGCCCCCAGGGGGGCAACTATGGCTACACCTTC
-	TRBV4-2	-	TRBJ1-1	CASSQAGVTEAFF	TGTGCCAGCAGCCAAGCGGGGGTCACTGAAGCTTTCTTT
-	TRBV7-2	few	TRBJ1-1	CASSLVGGPTEAFF	TGTGCCAGCAGCTTAGTCGGGGGACCCACTGAAGCTTTCTTT
TRBD1	TRBV15	-	TRBJ1-2	CATSRDSGTGIGYTF	TGTGCCACCAGCAGAGATTCGGGGACAGGGATCGGCTACACCTTC